A selection of T cell receptor beta chains follows, all from one sample in a study of cytomegalovirus exposure and HLA in healthy donors. The repertoire was sequenced with immunoSEQ multiplex PCR; TCRdb's copy has only in-frame clones and lacks some. The sample has 60,000 to 75,000 clones; the top ten hold about 3.8%. The sample consisted of PBMCs. The receptor source for this set is a female donor in good health and CMV-seropositive. CDR3s include the opening cysteine and the closing phenylalanine or tryptophan.

CASSLLIGSYNEQFF,TRBV5-5,TRBJ2-1
CASSKPVTYEQYF,TRBV6-5,TRBJ2-7
CASSLGGTGNEKLFF,TRBV5-4,TRBJ1-4
CSVSRRADNEQFF,TRBV29-1,TRBJ2-1
CASSHRVENTEAFF,TRBV5-6,TRBJ1-1
CASSPTISVRVQPQHF,TRBV7-2,TRBJ1-5
CASTKGLAGVSEQYF,TRBV6-5,TRBJ2-7
CASSLAGTGGNTIYF,TRBV28,TRBJ1-3
CASWWAGDFGETQYF,TRBV5-6,TRBJ2-5
CASSLGRQFNEKLFF,TRBV5-5,TRBJ1-4
CSVDQGGHGYTF,TRBV29-1,TRBJ1-2
CASSDPRRAGGRTGSPLHF,TRBV9,TRBJ1-6
CSVERQRPEEQFF,TRBV29-1,TRBJ2-1
CASSPWTGGNTIYF,TRBV23-1,TRBJ1-3
CASSPPDPRANEKLFF,TRBV4-2,TRBJ1-4
CASSESSGRIDTQYF,TRBV14,TRBJ2-3
CASSSQGAYEQYF,TRBV19,TRBJ2-7
CASSPRGLAGANNEQFF,TRBV18,TRBJ2-1
CASSGRGEQFF,TRBV11-2,TRBJ2-1
CASSIGQITEQYF,TRBV19,TRBJ2-7
CSPWVGERINYGYTF,TRBV29-1,TRBJ1-2
CASSFGTGAEQYF,TRBV5-6,TRBJ2-7
CASSSSGRSQFF,TRBV6-5,TRBJ2-1
CASSPPIYPYEQYF,TRBV18,TRBJ2-7
CASSFSGLAGGIGELFF,TRBV28,TRBJ2-2
CASSLANRGRGYEEEQYF,TRBV11-1,TRBJ2-7
CASSATGGAYEQYF,TRBV2,TRBJ2-7
CASTPEFYEQYF,TRBV2,TRBJ2-7
CASSVTSGNTGELFF,TRBV5-1,TRBJ2-2
CSVAVMNTEAFF,TRBV29-1,TRBJ1-1
CASSFAPGEGYEQYF,TRBV11-2,TRBJ2-7
CASSPQGQGVPEAFF,TRBV18,TRBJ1-1
CASSEWGVMHTEAFF,TRBV25-1,TRBJ1-1
CARSAGTAPNTGELFF,TRBV5-3,TRBJ2-2
CASSVGLNTGELFF,TRBV9,TRBJ2-2
CASSFGGMWDEQYF,TRBV7-9,TRBJ2-7
CASSYGGGDNEQFF,TRBV6-5,TRBJ2-1
CASRGDRRNQPQHF,TRBV6-1,TRBJ1-5
CAGRGGREAEQYF,TRBV28,TRBJ2-7
CASSFTAGGNEQFF,TRBV27,TRBJ2-1
CASRPGLYQPQHF,TRBV2,TRBJ1-5
CASSLVNYEQYF,TRBV7-2,TRBJ2-7
CASSTGYRTDTQYF,TRBV6-5,TRBJ2-3
CASSLASGGGWNIQYF,TRBV7-8,TRBJ2-4
CASSSTDLAKNIQYF,TRBV6-1,TRBJ2-4
CASSQEVAGGYEQYF,TRBV4-3,TRBJ2-7
CASTSYNSPLHF,TRBV6-5,TRBJ1-6
CASSLSTSWAYEQYF,TRBV7-2,TRBJ2-7
CASSLGASGTLEQYF,TRBV13,TRBJ2-7
CASSSTTLGGTGLPYEQYF,TRBV28,TRBJ2-7
CASSFPAGVGAGEQYF,TRBV28,TRBJ2-7